This T cell receptor beta chain was identified during a study of blood T cell repertoires in COVID-19. Germline CDR1 and CDR2: ENHRY and SYGVKD. V lost 0 bases and J lost 6; bases outside the gene matches: 4. This CDR3 spans 15 amino acids. Data came from immunoSEQ multiplex PCR; TCRdb stores just in-frame clones and leaves some out. The sample shows hundreds of thousands of clones, 90% of them seen only once. The genes are TRBV10-3 and TRBJ2-1, with TRBD2 matching 8 bases. The receptor was isolated from a woman aged 18-30 years with acute COVID-19. The sequencing input was PBMCs or T cells enriched from blood (not recorded which). Here the CDR3 DNA reads TGTGCCATCAGTGAGTCCGGACTAGCCCCCAATGAGCAGTTCTTC. This gives the protein CAISESGLAPNEQFF.